This TCR beta chain was sequenced in a study of tumor and adjacent non-tumor tissue in lung cancer. No cell sorting was done before RNA was extracted from the tissue. The library came from three nested PCR rounds adapted from ARM-PCR protocols. TCRdb re-derived calls from the multiplex PCR reads in MiXCR, one entry per CDR3 protein. The table lists around 86,000 distinct CDR3 sequences, 72% of them singletons. CDR1 SGHVS and CDR2 FQNEAQ come from the germline V gene. J gave up 6 bases and V 0 bases, and 7 bases lay outside the gene matches. The CDR3 extends over 15 amino acids. The chain recombines TRBV7-8 with TRBJ1-2; 7 nucleotides agree with TRBD1. The TCR was taken from a woman aged 40 to 50 with non-small cell lung cancer. The sequencing input was lung tumor tissue. The CDR3 reads CASSLAPRTGHGYTF. As DNA, the CDR3 is TGTGCCAGCAGCTTAGCTCCGAGGACAGGCCATGGCTACACCTTC.